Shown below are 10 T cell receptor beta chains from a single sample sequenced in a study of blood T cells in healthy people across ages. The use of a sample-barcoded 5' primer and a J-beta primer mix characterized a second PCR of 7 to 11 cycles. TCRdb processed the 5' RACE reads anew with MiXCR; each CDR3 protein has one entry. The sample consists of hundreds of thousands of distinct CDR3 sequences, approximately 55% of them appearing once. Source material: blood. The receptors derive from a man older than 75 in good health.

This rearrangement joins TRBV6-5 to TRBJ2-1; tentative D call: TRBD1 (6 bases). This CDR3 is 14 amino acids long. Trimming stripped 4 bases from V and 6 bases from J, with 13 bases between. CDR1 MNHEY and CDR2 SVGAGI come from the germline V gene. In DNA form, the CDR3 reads TGTGCCAGCAGTTTGATCAGGGGTGGCAATGAGCAGTTCTTC. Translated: CASSLIRGGNEQFF.

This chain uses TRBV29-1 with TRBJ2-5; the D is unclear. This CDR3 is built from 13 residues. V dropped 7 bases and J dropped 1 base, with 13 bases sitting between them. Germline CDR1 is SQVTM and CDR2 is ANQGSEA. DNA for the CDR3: TGCAGCGCCCGGGCGCAGCTCCAAGAGACCCAGTACTTC. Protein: CSARAQLQETQYF.

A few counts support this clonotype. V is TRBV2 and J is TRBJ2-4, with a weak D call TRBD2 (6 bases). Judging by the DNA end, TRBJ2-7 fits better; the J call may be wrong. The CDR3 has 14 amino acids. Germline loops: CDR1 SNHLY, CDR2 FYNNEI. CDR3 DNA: TGTGCCAGCAGCCGGGACTTTTCATCCTACGAGCAGTACTTC. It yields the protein CASSRDFSSYEQYF.

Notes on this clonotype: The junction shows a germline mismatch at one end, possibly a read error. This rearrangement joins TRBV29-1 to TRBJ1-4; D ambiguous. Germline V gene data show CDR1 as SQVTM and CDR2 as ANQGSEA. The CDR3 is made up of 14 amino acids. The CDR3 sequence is CSVEDTATNEKLLF. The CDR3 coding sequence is TGCAGCGTTGAAGACACCGCAACTAATGAAAAACTGCTTTTT.

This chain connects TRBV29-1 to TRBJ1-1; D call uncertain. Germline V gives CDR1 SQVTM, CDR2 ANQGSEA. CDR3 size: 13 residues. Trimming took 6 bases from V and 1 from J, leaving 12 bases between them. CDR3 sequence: CSVAPRTNTEAFF. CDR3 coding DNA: TGCAGCGTGGCACCAAGAACGAACACTGAAGCTTTCTTT.

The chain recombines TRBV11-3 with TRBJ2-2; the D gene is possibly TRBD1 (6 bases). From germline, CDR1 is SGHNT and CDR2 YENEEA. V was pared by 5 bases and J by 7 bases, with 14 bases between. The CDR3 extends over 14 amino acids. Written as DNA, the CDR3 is TGTGCCAGCAGCCCACAGGGTTTTAGCGGGGAGCTGTTTTTT. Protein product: CASSPQGFSGELFF.

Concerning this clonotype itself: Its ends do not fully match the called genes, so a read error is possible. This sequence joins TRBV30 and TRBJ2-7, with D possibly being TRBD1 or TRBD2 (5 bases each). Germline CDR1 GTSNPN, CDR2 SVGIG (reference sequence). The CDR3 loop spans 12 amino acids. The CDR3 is CAGSPQDYEQYF. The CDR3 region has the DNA TGTGCCGGGAGTCCACAGGACTACGAGCAGTACTTC.

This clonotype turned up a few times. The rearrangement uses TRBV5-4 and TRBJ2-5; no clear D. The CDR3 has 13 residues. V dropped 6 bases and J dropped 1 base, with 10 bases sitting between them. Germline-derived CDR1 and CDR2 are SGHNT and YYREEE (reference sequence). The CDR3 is CASMAAFQETQYF. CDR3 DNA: TGTGCCAGCATGGCAGCGTTCCAAGAGACCCAGTACTTC.

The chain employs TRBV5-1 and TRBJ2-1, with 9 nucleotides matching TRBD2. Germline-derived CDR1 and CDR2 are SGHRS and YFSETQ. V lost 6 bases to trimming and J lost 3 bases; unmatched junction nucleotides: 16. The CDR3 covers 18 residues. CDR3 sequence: CASTLSEGSGRGYNEQFF. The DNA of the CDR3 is TGCGCCAGCACCCTAAGTGAAGGTAGCGGGAGAGGCTACAATGAGCAGTTCTTC.

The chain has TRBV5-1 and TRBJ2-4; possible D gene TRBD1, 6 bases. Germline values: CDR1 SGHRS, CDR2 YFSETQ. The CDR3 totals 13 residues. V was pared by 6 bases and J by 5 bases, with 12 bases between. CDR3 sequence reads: CASNSGVQNIQYF. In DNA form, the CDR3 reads TGCGCCAGCAACTCAGGGGTTCAAAACATTCAGTACTTC.